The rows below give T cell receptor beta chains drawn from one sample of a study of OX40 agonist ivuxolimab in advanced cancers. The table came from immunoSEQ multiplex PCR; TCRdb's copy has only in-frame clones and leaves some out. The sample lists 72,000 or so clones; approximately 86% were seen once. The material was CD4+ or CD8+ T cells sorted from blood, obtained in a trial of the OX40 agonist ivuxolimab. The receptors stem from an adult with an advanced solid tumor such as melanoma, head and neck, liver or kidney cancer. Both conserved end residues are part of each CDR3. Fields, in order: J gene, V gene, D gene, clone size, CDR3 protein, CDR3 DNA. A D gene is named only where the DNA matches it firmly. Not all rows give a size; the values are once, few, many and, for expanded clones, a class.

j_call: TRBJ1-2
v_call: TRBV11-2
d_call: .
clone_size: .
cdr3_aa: CASGTNYGYTF
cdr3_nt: TGTGCCAGCGGGACAAACTATGGCTACACCTTC

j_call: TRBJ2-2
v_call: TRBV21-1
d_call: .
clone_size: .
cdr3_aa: CASSNKRPVFPGELFF
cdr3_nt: TGTGCCAGCAGCAATAAACGACCTGTGTTCCCCGGGGAGCTGTTTTTT

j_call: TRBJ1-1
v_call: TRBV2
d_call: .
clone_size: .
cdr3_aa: CASSVQRNTEAFF
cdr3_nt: TGTGCCAGCAGTGTTCAGAGGAACACTGAAGCTTTCTTT

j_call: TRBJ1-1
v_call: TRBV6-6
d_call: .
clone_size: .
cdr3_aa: CASSYSVGNTEAFF
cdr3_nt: TGTGCCAGCAGTTACTCTGTGGGGAACACTGAAGCTTTCTTT

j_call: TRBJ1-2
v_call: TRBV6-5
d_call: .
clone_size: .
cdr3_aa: CASSYQPVYGYTF
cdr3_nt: TGTGCCAGCAGTTACCAACCGGTCTATGGCTACACCTTC

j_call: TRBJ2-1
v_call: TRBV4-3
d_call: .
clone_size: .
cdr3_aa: CASSQLGGGARNEQFF
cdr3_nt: TGCGCCAGCAGCCAGCTTGGAGGGGGGGCGAGAAATGAGCAGTTCTTC

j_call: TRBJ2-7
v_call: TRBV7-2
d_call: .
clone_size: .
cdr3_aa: CASSLGPGLAYEQYF
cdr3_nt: TGTGCCAGCAGCCTGGGGCCAGGGTTGGCCTACGAGCAGTACTTC

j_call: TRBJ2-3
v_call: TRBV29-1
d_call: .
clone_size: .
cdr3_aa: CSAEGGGLGTDTQYF
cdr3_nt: TGCAGCGCTGAGGGTGGGGGTCTAGGCACAGATACGCAGTATTTT

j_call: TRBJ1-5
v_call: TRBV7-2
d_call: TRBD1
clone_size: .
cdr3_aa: CASSLGTGGYQPQHF
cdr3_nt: TGTGCCAGCAGCTTAGGTACAGGGGGGTATCAGCCCCAGCATTTT

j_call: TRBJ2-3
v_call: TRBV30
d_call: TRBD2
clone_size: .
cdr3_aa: CAWSWGEGGTLSPADTQYF
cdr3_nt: TGTGCCTGGAGTTGGGGGGAGGGAGGTACGCTTAGTCCGGCAGATACGCAGTATTTT

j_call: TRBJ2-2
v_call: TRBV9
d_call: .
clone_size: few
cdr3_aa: CASSVAGDTGELFF
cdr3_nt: TGTGCCAGCAGCGTGGCAGGGGACACCGGGGAGCTGTTTTTT

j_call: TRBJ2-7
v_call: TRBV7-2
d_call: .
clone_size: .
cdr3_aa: CASSLVSASYEQYF
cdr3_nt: TGTGCCAGCAGCTTAGTGTCAGCCTCCTACGAGCAGTACTTC

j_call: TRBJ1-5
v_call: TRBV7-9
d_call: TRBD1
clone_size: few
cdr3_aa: CASSLGQGGQPQHF
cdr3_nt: TGTGCCAGCAGCCTCGGTCAGGGGGGTCAGCCCCAGCATTTT

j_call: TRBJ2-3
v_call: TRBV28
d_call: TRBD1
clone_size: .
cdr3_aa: CASYPSGGSLHTQYF
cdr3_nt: TGTGCCTCATACCCGTCAGGGGGCAGTTTACATACGCAGTATTTT

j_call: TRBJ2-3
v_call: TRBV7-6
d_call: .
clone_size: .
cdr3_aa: CASSLDVQGSAQYF
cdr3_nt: TGTGCCAGCAGCTTAGATGTGCAGGGTTCGGCGCAGTATTTT

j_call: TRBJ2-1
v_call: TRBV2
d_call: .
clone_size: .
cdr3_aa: CASSQHGEQFF
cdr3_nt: TGTGCCAGCAGCCAACACGGTGAGCAGTTCTTC

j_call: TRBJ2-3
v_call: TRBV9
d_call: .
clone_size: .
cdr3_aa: CASSVRRTSTDTQYF
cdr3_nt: TGTGCCAGCAGCGTAAGGCGGACCTCCACAGATACGCAGTATTTT

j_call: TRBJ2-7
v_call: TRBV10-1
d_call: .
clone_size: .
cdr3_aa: CASSARAPYEQYF
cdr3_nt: TGCGCCAGCAGTGCCAGGGCCCCCTACGAGCAGTACTTC

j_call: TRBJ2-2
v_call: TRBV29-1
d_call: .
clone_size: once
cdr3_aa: CSVGSGDGELFF
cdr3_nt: TGCAGCGTTGGATCTGGGGACGGGGAGCTGTTTTTT

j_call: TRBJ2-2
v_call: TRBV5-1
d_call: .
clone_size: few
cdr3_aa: CASSSHSDSGGGSGELFF
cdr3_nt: TGCGCCAGCAGCTCCCATAGTGATTCCGGGGGCGGTTCCGGGGAGCTGTTTTTT

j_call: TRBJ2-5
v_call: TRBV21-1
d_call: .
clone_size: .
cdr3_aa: CASSHPGTNQETQYF
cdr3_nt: TGTGCCAGCAGCCACCCCGGGACAAACCAAGAGACCCAGTACTTC

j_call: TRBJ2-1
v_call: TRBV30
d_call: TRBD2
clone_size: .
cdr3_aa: CAWSGLAGNNEQFF
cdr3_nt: TGTGCCTGGAGTGGGCTAGCGGGAAACAATGAGCAGTTCTTC

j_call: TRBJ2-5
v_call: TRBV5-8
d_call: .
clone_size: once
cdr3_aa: CASSLARQETQYF
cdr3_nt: TGTGCCAGCAGCTTGGCCCGTCAAGAGACCCAGTACTTC

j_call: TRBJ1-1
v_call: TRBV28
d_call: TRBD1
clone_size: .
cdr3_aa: CATNLGDRVLFRPEAFF
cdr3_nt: TGTGCCACCAACCTCGGGGACAGGGTTTTATTTAGGCCTGAAGCTTTCTTT

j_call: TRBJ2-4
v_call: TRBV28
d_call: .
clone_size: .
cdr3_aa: CAWGGLGDIQYF
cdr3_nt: TGTGCCTGGGGGGGCCTGGGGGACATTCAGTACTTC

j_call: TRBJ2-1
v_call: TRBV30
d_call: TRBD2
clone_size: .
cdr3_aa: CACGGVLNEQFF
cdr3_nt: TGTGCCTGTGGGGGGGTCCTCAATGAGCAGTTCTTC

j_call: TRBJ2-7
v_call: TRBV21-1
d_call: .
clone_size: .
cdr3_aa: CASSNPTPYEQYF
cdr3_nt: TGTGCCAGCAGCAATCCGACTCCCTACGAGCAGTACTTC

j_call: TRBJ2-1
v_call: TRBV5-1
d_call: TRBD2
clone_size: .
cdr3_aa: CASSFKGLAGNNEQFF
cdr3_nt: TGCGCCAGCAGCTTCAAGGGGCTAGCGGGGAACAATGAGCAGTTCTTC

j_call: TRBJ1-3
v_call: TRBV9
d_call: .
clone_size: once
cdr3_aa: CASSVVGVSGNTIYF
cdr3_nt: TGTGCCAGCAGCGTAGTTGGGGTTTCTGGAAACACCATATATTTT

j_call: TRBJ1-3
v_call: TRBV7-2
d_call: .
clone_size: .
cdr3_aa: CASSLDSTAYSGNTIYF
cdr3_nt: TGTGCCAGCAGCTTAGATTCGACGGCCTACTCTGGAAACACCATATATTTT

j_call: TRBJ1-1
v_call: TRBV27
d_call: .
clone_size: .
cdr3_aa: CASSLAGAMNTEAFF
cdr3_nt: TGTGCCAGCAGTTTAGCAGGGGCGATGAACACTGAAGCTTTCTTT

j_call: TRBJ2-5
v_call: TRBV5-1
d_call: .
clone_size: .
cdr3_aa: CASSLGSSLRRETQYF
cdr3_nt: TGCGCCAGCAGCTTGGGGTCGAGCCTCCGCCGGGAGACCCAGTACTTC

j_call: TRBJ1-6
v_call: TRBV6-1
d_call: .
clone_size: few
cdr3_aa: CASSALDVSNSPLHF
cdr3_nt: TGTGCCAGCAGTGCCCTCGATGTTTCGAATTCACCCCTCCACTTT

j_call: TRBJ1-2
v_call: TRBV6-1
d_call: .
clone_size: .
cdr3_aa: CASSQGFYGYTF
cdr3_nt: TGTGCCAGCAGTCAAGGTTTCTATGGCTACACCTTC

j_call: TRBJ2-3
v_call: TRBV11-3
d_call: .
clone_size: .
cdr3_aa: CASSFRGGTDTQYF
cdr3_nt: TGTGCCAGCAGCTTCCGAGGAGGCACAGATACGCAGTATTTT

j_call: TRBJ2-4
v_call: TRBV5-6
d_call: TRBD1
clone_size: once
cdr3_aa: CAGSLGQKNIQYF
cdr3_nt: TGTGCCGGCAGCTTGGGACAGAAAAACATTCAGTACTTC

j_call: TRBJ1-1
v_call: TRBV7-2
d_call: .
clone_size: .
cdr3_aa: CASNSGLGVGEAFF
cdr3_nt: TGTGCCAGCAATTCAGGCCTTGGGGTTGGTGAAGCTTTCTTT

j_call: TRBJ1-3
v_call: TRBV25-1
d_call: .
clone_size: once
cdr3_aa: CASSERTSSGNTIYF
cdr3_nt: TGTGCCAGCAGTGAACGGACCAGCTCTGGAAACACCATATATTTT

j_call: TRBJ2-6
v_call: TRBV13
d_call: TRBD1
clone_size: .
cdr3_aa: CASSLRQGKIGGANVLTF
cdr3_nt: TGTGCCAGCAGCCTCCGACAGGGAAAGATAGGTGGGGCCAACGTCCTGACTTTC

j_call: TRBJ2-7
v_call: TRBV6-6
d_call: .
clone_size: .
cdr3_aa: CASSYAGSQYEQYF
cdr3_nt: TGTGCCAGCAGTTACGCGGGTTCCCAATACGAGCAGTACTTC

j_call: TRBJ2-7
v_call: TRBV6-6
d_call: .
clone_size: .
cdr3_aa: CASSPADRSEQYF
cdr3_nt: TGTGCCAGCAGCCCCGCAGACAGGTCCGAGCAGTACTTC